Below are 6 T cell receptor beta chains sequenced from a single sample in a study of cytomegalovirus exposure and HLA in healthy donors (TCRdb year 2017). Libraries were made using the immunoSEQ multiplex PCR assay. A mixture of 60 forward primers for TCR Vbeta segments and 13 reverse primers for TCR Jbeta segments was used in the multiplex PCR. Drawn from immuneACCESS, this table holds only the in-frame rearrangements with V and J called that TCRdb kept. Clones are partly lost; checked studies trace under half to an unresolved V gene and leave the rest unexplained. Here the sample has roughly 130,000 clones; around 83% occur a single time. Around 0.92% of the sample belongs to the ten largest clones. The material sequenced was PBMCs. Receptors originate from a human donor in good health.

The chain employs TRBV19 and TRBJ1-1; 8 bases line up with TRBD1. CDR3 length: 13 residues. J lost 5 bases, V lost 5 bases, and 4 bases had no gene match. CDR1 is LNHDA, CDR2 SQIVND, per germline (reference sequence). CDR3 residues: CASSRDRKTEAFF. In DNA, the CDR3 is TGTGCCAGTAGTCGGGACAGGAAGACTGAAGCTTTCTTT.

About this clone itself: Since the CDR3 does not end with the conserved phenylalanine or tryptophan, this likely comes from a read error. The DNA is omitted, as the CDR3 cannot be located on it reliably, and the CDR3 follows TCRdb's listing. The V and J genes are TRBV4-2 and TRBJ2-7; TRBD1 was called by the table and not checked on the DNA. The germline V gene has CDR1 LGHNA and CDR2 YNFKEQ. The CDR3 spans 15 amino acids, including both terminal residues. This CDR3 is CASSLGQGRSYERYL.

The J gene is TRBJ1-6, the V gene TRBV15; D call uncertain. V was shortened by 1 base and J by 7 bases, with 8 bases between the two germline ends. CDR3 length equals 14 residues. In germline, CDR1 is LNHNV, CDR2 YYDKDF (reference sequence). The CDR3, as DNA: TGTGCCACCAGCAGAGCCGGGATCAATTCACCCCTCCACTTT. It encodes CATSRAGINSPLHF.

The chain employs TRBV5-6 and TRBJ1-1, with 9 bases identical to TRBD1. The CDR3 extends over 14 amino acids. The germline gives CDR1 SGHDT, CDR2 YYEEEE. V shed 0 bases and J 8 bases; nucleotides not matched to a gene: 5. The CDR3 DNA reads as TGTGCCAGCAGCTTGGGGCTGGGGACAGGGGAAGCTTTCTTT. Protein: CASSLGLGTGEAFF.

A word on this clone: The junction shows a germline mismatch at one end, possibly a read error. This chain connects TRBV5-1 to TRBJ1-3; no clear D. Per germline, CDR1 SGHRS and CDR2 YFSETQ. The CDR3 contains 12 residues. CDR3 amino acids: CASSEAGNAIYF. The CDR3 DNA sequence: TGCGCCAGCTCAGAGGCTGGAAACGCCATATATTTT.

This chain connects TRBV28 to TRBJ1-4; the D is unclear. Germline loops: CDR1 MDHEN, CDR2 SYDVKM. This CDR3 comprises 13 residues. Trimming took off 4 bases at V and 5 bases at J, with 8 bases between the two ends. The CDR3 here is CASSYGINEKLFF. DNA of the CDR3: TGTGCCAGCAGTTATGGCATCAATGAAAAACTGTTTTTT.